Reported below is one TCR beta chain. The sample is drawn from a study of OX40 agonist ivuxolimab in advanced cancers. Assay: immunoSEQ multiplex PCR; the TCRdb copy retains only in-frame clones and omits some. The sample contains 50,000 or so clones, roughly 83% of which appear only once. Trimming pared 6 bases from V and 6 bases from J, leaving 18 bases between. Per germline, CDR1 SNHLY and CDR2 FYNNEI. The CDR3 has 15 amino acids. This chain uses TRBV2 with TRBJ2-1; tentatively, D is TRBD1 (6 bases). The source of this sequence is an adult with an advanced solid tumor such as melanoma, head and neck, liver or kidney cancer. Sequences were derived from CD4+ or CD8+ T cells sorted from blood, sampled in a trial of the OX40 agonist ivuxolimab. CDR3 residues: CASREYRVGSNEQFF. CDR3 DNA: TGTGCCAGCAGAGAATACAGGGTTGGGAGCAATGAGCAGTTCTTC.